The 20 T cell receptor beta chains below all came from one sample that was sequenced in a study of cytomegalovirus exposure and HLA in healthy donors. Using immunoSEQ multiplex PCR, the repertoire was profiled, and TCRdb retains in-frame clones only, with some absent. The data hold 95,000 to 150,000 clones, with about 96% observed a single time. Sequencing was performed on PBMCs. The receptors here all came from a man in his late teens or twenties in good health and CMV-seronegative.

This chain connects TRBV7-9 to TRBJ2-1, with 9 bases fitting TRBD1. The CDR3 totals 15 residues. In germline, CDR1 is SEHNR, CDR2 FQNEAQ (reference sequence). With 1 base clipped from V and 7 bases from J, the junction kept 5 bases outside the gene matches. This CDR3 reads CASSLEGTGRNEQFF. CDR3 in DNA: TGTGCCAGCAGCTTAGAAGGGACAGGGAGGAATGAGCAGTTCTTC.

The J gene is TRBJ2-7, the V gene TRBV4-1; 15 nucleotides line up with TRBD2. This CDR3 contains 19 residues. V was pared by 5 bases and J by 5 bases, with 16 bases of the junction left unmatched. Per the germline V gene, CDR1 is MGHRA and CDR2 is YSYEKL. CDR3 amino acids: CASSAAGTSGRNFKDEQYF. The CDR3 DNA sequence: TGCGCCAGCAGCGCCGCCGGGACTAGCGGGAGGAATTTTAAGGACGAGCAGTACTTC.

With respect to this clone: This likely comes from a read error, as the CDR3 has no conserved phenylalanine or tryptophan at its end. The DNA is left out, because the CDR3 cannot be placed on it with certainty; the CDR3 is given as TCRdb lists it. This chain connects TRBV6-5 to TRBJ1-4. The CDR3 sequence runs 10 residues, both termini included. Germline CDR1 is MNHEY and CDR2 is SVGAGI. This CDR3 is CASSLPGGRT.

The chain is built from TRBV5-6 and TRBJ2-1, with 7 nucleotides matching TRBD2. V gave up 2 bases and J gave up 6 bases; unmatched junction bases: 2. From germline, CDR1 is SGHDT and CDR2 YYEEEE. This CDR3 has 13 amino acids. The CDR3 DNA is TGTGCCAGCAGCTTAGCGGGAACCAATGAGCAGTTCTTC. Translated: CASSLAGTNEQFF.

This clone was seen once. This chain links TRBV4-1 with TRBJ1-5; D gene uncertain. Germline V gene lookup returns CDR1 MGHRA and CDR2 YSYEKL. The CDR3 has 14 amino acids. V was clipped by 0 bases and J by 11 bases, with 14 bases between them. CDR3 in amino acids: CASSQEAGSQAQHF. CDR3 sequence (DNA): TGCGCCAGCAGCCAAGAAGCGGGCTCCCAGGCCCAGCATTTT.

The chain is built from TRBV27 and TRBJ1-2, with 8 nucleotides matching TRBD1. This CDR3 region has 12 residues. Germline CDR1 is MNHEY and CDR2 is SMNVEV (reference sequence). The J segment lost 6 bases and the V segment lost 6 bases, leaving 3 bases of the junction unmatched. The CDR3 nucleotides are TGTGCCAGCAGCGGGACAGGACATGGCTACACCTTC. It specifies CASSGTGHGYTF.

This chain links TRBV18 with TRBJ1-2; tentatively, D is TRBD1 (5 bases). This CDR3 contains 14 residues. V was pared by 3 bases and J by 5 bases, with 13 bases between. Per germline, CDR1 KGHSH and CDR2 LQKENI. This CDR3 reads CASSPSGGWYGYTF. The CDR3 DNA sequence: TGTGCCAGCTCACCGTCGGGGGGATGGTATGGCTACACCTTC.

V usage is TRBV9 and J usage is TRBJ2-3; 7 bases line up with TRBD2. The CDR3 runs 15 residues. Germline V lookup: CDR1 SGDLS, CDR2 YYNGEE. Germline trimming cut 7 bases from V and 6 bases from J; bases unmatched to any gene: 14. The DNA of the CDR3 is TGTGCCAGCGCACCTAGCGGAGCTTTGGTTGATACGCAGTATTTT. Its translation: CASAPSGALVDTQYF. The whole variable domain, filled in from reference TRBV9 and TRBJ2-3, reads DSGVTQTPKHLITATGQRVTLRCSPRSGDLSVYWYQQSLDQGLQFLIQYYNGEERAKGNILERFSAQQFPDLHSELNLSSLELGDSALYFCASAPSGALVDTQYFGPGTRLTVL.

The CDR3 region is CAISEREQGEQFF. Written as DNA, the CDR3 is TGTGCCATCAGTGAGCGGGAGCAGGGTGAGCAGTTCTTC. V is TRBV10-3 and J is TRBJ2-1; the D gene is possibly TRBD2 (6 bases). CDR1 and CDR2 (germline): ENHRY, SYGVKD. V shed 2 bases and J shed 9 bases, with 11 bases lying between them. The CDR3 has 13 residues.

The V and J genes are TRBV30 and TRBJ2-1; 8 bases are a match to TRBD2. The V gene's germline CDR1 is GTSNPN and CDR2 SVGIG (reference sequence). Losses at the gene ends were 0 bases for V and 12 bases for J; bases not matched to a gene: 10. This CDR3 spans 14 amino acids. The CDR3 loop reads CAWSVIAGLMGQFF. The CDR3 DNA is TGTGCCTGGAGTGTAATAGCGGGGTTAATGGGGCAGTTCTTC.

The genes are TRBV30 and TRBJ1-1; D might be TRBD1 (5 bases). The V gene's germline CDR1 is GTSNPN and CDR2 SVGIG (reference sequence). This CDR3 region has 15 residues. The V gene lost 2 bases and the J gene lost 4 bases, with 17 bases spanning the gap. The CDR3 region is CAWSPSGGRGTEAFF. CDR3 in DNA: TGTGCCTGGAGTCCCTCCGGGGGGAGGGGCACTGAAGCTTTCTTT.

The V gene is TRBV27, the J gene TRBJ1-5; 8 positions match TRBD1. CDR3 size: 12 residues. V lost 10 bases and J lost 6; bases outside the gene matches: 5. From germline, CDR1 is MNHEY and CDR2 SMNVEV (reference sequence). CDR3 protein: CATGTGFQPQHF. The CDR3 coding sequence is TGTGCCACCGGGACAGGATTTCAGCCCCAGCATTTT.

The chain carries TRBV7-3 and TRBJ1-3, with D possibly being TRBD1 (5 bases). V dropped 2 bases and J dropped 0 bases, with 8 bases sitting between them. Germline V gene lookup returns CDR1 SGHTA and CDR2 FQGTGA. This CDR3 comprises 15 residues. The CDR3 loop is CASSLGGASGNTIYF. CDR3 in DNA: TGTGCCAGCAGCTTAGGCGGGGCCTCTGGAAACACCATATATTTT.

The rearrangement joins TRBV6-5 to TRBJ2-1; 10 positions agree with TRBD2. Trimming cost V 6 bases and J 3 bases; bases outside gene matches: 5. This CDR3 comprises 15 residues. The germline V gene has CDR1 MNHEY and CDR2 SVGAGI. CDR3 in DNA: TGTGCCAGCAGCGCTAGCGGGGGTATCTACAATGAGCAGTTCTTC. It yields the protein CASSASGGIYNEQFF.

The chain combines TRBV21-1 with TRBJ1-2; the tabulated D call, TRBD1, remains unverified against the DNA. TRBV21-1 is shown as a pseudogene. The CDR3 is made up of 14 amino acids. CDR3 loop: CASSKTTGADGYTF. As DNA, the CDR3 is TGTGCCAGCAGCAAAACGACAGGGGCGGATGGCTACACCTTC.

As concerns this clone: This specimen includes other DNA sequences encoding the same CDR3. The chain has TRBV5-1 and TRBJ2-3; the D is unclear. V was cut by 0 bases and J by 1 base, with 3 bases left in between. The CDR3 length is 13 residues. CDR1 is SGHRS, CDR2 YFSETQ, per germline. The CDR3 loop is CASSLAGTDTQYF. CDR3 DNA sequence: TGCGCCAGCAGCTTGGCTGGCACAGATACGCAGTATTTT.

This clone was counted a single time. The chain employs TRBV19 and TRBJ1-1; D gene unclear. The ends were cut back, 5 bases at V and 6 bases at J, with 19 bases in the middle. Germline CDR1 LNHDA, CDR2 SQIVND (reference sequence). The CDR3 spans 15 residues. The DNA for the CDR3 is TGTGCCAGTAGTTCTAGGACCACCTCGGGATCTGAAGCTTTCTTT. Amino acid sequence: CASSSRTTSGSEAFF.

This rearrangement joins TRBV29-1 to TRBJ2-3; D remains ambiguous. The CDR3 consists of 11 residues. Germline lookup yields CDR1 SQVTM and CDR2 ANQGSEA. Deletions cut 4 bases from V and 6 bases from J, with 8 bases between. CDR3 sequence: CSVVQVDTQYF. CDR3 in DNA: TGCAGCGTTGTCCAGGTTGATACGCAGTATTTT.

The genes are TRBV29-1 and TRBJ2-7; no clear D gene. CDR1 is SQVTM, CDR2 ANQGSEA, per germline. The CDR3 length is 12 residues. V lost 5 bases and J 0 bases, leaving 8 bases between the germline ends. This chain's CDR3 is CSVIVSSYEQYF. Here the CDR3 DNA reads TGCAGCGTTATTGTGAGCTCCTACGAGCAGTACTTC.

The chain combines TRBV2 with TRBJ2-5; 13 bases agree with TRBD2. Germline values: CDR1 SNHLY, CDR2 FYNNEI. This CDR3 comprises 16 residues. Unmatched junction bases numbered 6, after V lost 6 bases and J lost 2 bases. In DNA form, the CDR3 reads TGTGCCAGCAGGGGGGGGACTAGCGGGGTACAAGAGACCCAGTACTTC. Translation gives CASRGGTSGVQETQYF.